The T cell receptor (beta chain) under discussion was sequenced for a study of blood T cell repertoires in COVID-19. The CDR3 contains 15 residues. Germline-derived CDR1 and CDR2 are SGHVS and FQNEAQ. After removal of 6 bases from V and 3 bases from J, the junction contained 4 bases not matched to a gene. This table comes from immunoSEQ multiplex PCR, and its TCRdb copy is limited to in-frame clones, with some not included. The repertoire holds roughly 200,000 clones, with around 84% as singletons. The sample comprised peripheral blood. The clonotype originates from a human donor in a cohort sampled during active COVID-19. The rearrangement uses TRBV7-8 and TRBJ1-5, with TRBD1 matching 11 bases. The DNA of the CDR3 is TGTGCCAGCAGTTGGACAGGGGGCATCAATCAGCCCCAGCATTTT. This gives the protein CASSWTGGINQPQHF.